This T cell receptor (beta chain) was identified in a study of T cells after yellow fever vaccination. Study-wide results and limits: Peak timing came faster in the weaker secondary response, day 5 versus 15. Some clonotypes were seen in both the CD4 and the CD8 compartments. These made up a small share and likely arose from convergent recombination. Most primary-vaccination clones reappeared after the booster (approximately 95% CD4, 85% to 90% CD8).

Concerning this clonotype: Its antigen is as yet unknown.

Per germline, CDR1 SGHVS and CDR2 FQNEAQ. CDR3 size: 16 residues. The J segment lost 1 base and the V segment lost 5 bases, leaving 9 bases of the junction unmatched. 5'RACE template switching added a universal primer site and UMIs to TCR cDNA. A single record per CDR3 protein comes from TCRdb applying MiXCR to the 5' RACE reads. This table holds 250,000 or so distinct CDR3 sequences, roughly 3.7% found once. The chain links TRBV7-8 to TRBJ2-3; TRBD2 agrees at 7 bases. The specimen comprised PBMCs, sampled 15 days after the yellow fever booster vaccination. This sequence originates from a man aged 18-30 years who received the YFV17D yellow fever vaccine. The CDR3 loop reads CASSHRGLGGTDTQYF. CDR3 nucleotide sequence: TGTGCCAGCAGCCATCGAGGACTAGGAGGCACAGATACGCAGTATTTT.